Included here is one T cell receptor beta chain sequence, with context. This entry comes from a study of blood T cell repertoires in COVID-19. The CDR3 consists of 16 residues. The V end was cut by 2 bases, the J end by 0 bases, with 14 bases between. From germline, CDR1 is SGHRS and CDR2 YFSETQ. In the source study's methods: The assay estimated nucleated cells by amplifying reference gene primers. Libraries were prepared by immunoSEQ multiplex PCR; TCRdb keeps only in-frame clonotypes and omits some of them. V and J calls and clone size follow that table, whereas D and trimming were derived from the DNA. The data contain about 55,000 clones, more than 80% of them singletons.

The sample taken for sequencing was peripheral blood. The gene calls are TRBV5-1 and TRBJ1-2; perhaps TRBD1 as D (5 bases). This TCR derives from an older man with acute or convalescent COVID-19. CDR3 sequence (DNA): TGCGCCAGCAGCTTCGACAGAGAGCCCGCTAACTATGGCTACACCTTC. Its translation is CASSFDREPANYGYTF.